This TCR beta chain was profiled in a study of blood T cell repertoires in COVID-19. Background on the study: Both acute and convalescent COVID-19 samples were obtained from the United States, Italy and Spain. Nucleic acid was either cDNA or gDNA, and it came from T cells, B-cell-depleted T cells, or PBMCs.

Original analysis: Using reference gene primer amplification, nucleated cell counts were estimated. Assay used: immunoSEQ multiplex PCR; TCRdb lists only in-frame clones, some missing. Clonal size and the V and J genes are those of that table, whereas D and trimming came from the DNA. The sample carries approximately 210,000 clones, approximately 82% recorded once. Germline V gives CDR1 ENHRY, CDR2 SYGVKD. Trimming shortened V by 11 bases and J by 2 bases, and 16 bases separated the two germline ends. This CDR3 has 14 residues. Input material: peripheral blood. The V gene is TRBV10-3, the J gene TRBJ2-1; D may be TRBD1 (6 bases). The sequence was obtained from a woman aged 35 to 49 with acute or convalescent COVID-19. This chain's CDR3 is CAVRTGNPYNEQFF. CDR3 bases: TGTGCCGTCCGCACAGGGAATCCCTACAATGAGCAGTTCTTC.